These 6 T cell receptor beta chains were sequenced from one sample in a study of blood T cell repertoires in COVID-19. Sequenced by immunoSEQ multiplex PCR; TCRdb stores in-frame clones only, minus some. The sample has tens of thousands of clones, roughly 85% seen once; the top ten hold around 32%. Specimen: peripheral blood. All receptors derive from a human donor in a cohort sampled during active COVID-19.

This clone occurred a few times. This rearrangement joins TRBV5-1 to TRBJ2-3, with 8 bases aligning to TRBD2. Germline lookup yields CDR1 SGHRS and CDR2 YFSETQ. This CDR3 comprises 15 residues. V shed 3 bases, J shed 1 base, and the junction held 4 bases outside the gene matches. This CDR3 is CASSSAGERTDTQYF. Here the CDR3 DNA reads TGCGCCAGCAGCTCAGCGGGGGAACGCACAGATACGCAGTATTTT.

This clone was counted a single time. V gene TRBV7-9 combines with J gene TRBJ1-2; 9 bases map to TRBD1. The germline V gene has CDR1 SEHNR and CDR2 FQNEAQ (reference sequence). CDR3 length: 14 amino acids. V lost 5 bases and J lost 4; bases outside the gene matches: 5. CDR3 amino acids: CASSQDRGTYGYTF. In DNA, the CDR3 is TGTGCCAGCAGCCAGGACAGGGGTACCTATGGCTACACCTTC.

V usage is TRBV28 and J usage is TRBJ2-7; 9 bases line up with TRBD1. CDR1 is MDHEN and CDR2 is SYDVKM in the germline V gene. Trimming took 6 bases from V and 4 from J; bases not matched to a gene: 7. The CDR3 is 14 amino acids. In DNA, the CDR3 is TGTGCCAGCAGAGGGGACAGGGCTCGGTACGAGCAGTACTTC. Protein sequence: CASRGDRARYEQYF.

This clone was recorded a few times. The rearrangement joins TRBV18 to TRBJ1-4; 7 positions match TRBD1. CDR3 length: 14 amino acids. The V segment lost 3 bases and the J segment 8 bases; nucleotides outside the gene matches: 6. Per germline, CDR1 KGHSH and CDR2 LQKENI. This CDR3 is CASSPRQGVEKLFF. CDR3 DNA sequence: TGTGCCAGCTCACCTCGACAGGGAGTGGAAAAACTGTTTTTT. The whole variable domain, remainder taken from reference TRBV18 and TRBJ1-4, is NAGVMQNPRHLVRRRGQEARLRCSPMKGHSHVYWYRQLPEEGLKFMVYLQKENIIDESGMPKERFSAEFPKEGPSILRIQQVVRGDSAAYFCASSPRQGVEKLFFGSGTQLSVL.

The V call is TRBV6-1, the J call TRBJ2-1; the match to TRBD2 covers 9 bases. This CDR3 comprises 16 residues. Germline V lookup: CDR1 MNHNS, CDR2 SASEGT. Germline trimming cut 1 base from V and 7 bases from J; bases unmatched to any gene: 8. CDR3: CASSEDAGGVFNEQFF. The CDR3 coding sequence is TGTGCCAGCAGTGAAGATGCGGGAGGGGTGTTTAATGAGCAGTTCTTC.

The J gene is TRBJ1-2, the V gene TRBV5-6; D remains unclear. Trimming took off 3 bases at V and 7 bases at J, with 22 bases between the two ends. Germline values: CDR1 SGHDT, CDR2 YYEEEE. CDR3 length: 16 residues. The CDR3 loop is CASSSMAQALGGGYTF. The CDR3 DNA follows: TGTGCCAGCAGCTCCATGGCCCAGGCCCTTGGTGGTGGCTACACCTTC.